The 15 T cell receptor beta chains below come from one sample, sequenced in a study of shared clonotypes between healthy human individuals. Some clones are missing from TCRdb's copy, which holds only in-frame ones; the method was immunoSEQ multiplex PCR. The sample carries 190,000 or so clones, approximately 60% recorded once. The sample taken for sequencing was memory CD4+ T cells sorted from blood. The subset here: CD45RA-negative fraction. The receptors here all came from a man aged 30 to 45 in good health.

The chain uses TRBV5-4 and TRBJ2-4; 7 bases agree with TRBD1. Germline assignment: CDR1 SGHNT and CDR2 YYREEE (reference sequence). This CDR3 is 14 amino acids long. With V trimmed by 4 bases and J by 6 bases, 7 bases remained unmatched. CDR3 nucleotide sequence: TGTGCCAGCAGCCAAGACAGGGAGATAAACATTCAGTACTTC. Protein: CASSQDREINIQYF.

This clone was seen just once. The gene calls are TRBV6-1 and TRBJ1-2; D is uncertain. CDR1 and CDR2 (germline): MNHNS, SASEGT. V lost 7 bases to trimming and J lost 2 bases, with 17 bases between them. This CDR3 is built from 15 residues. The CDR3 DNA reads TGTGCCAGCACATCGGGGAGGGCAGGAAACTATGGCTACACCTTC. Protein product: CASTSGRAGNYGYTF.

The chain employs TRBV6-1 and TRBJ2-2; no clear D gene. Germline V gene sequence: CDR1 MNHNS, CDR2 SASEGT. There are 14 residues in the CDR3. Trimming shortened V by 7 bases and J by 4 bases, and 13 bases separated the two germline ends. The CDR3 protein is CASTPLDFTGELFF. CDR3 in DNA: TGTGCCAGCACCCCTCTCGACTTCACCGGGGAGCTGTTTTTT.

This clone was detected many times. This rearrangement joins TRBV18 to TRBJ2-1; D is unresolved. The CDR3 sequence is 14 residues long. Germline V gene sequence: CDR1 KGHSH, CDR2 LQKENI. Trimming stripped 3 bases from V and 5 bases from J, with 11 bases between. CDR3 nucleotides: TGTGCCAGCTCACCGCAATTTCAGGACAATGAGCAGTTCTTC. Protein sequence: CASSPQFQDNEQFF.

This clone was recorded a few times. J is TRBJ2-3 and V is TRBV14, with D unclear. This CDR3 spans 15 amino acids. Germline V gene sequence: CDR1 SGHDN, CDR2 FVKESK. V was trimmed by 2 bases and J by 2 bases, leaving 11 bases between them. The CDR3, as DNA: TGTGCCAGCAGCCAACTCACCGGGTACACAGATACGCAGTATTTT. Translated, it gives CASSQLTGYTDTQYF.

CDR3 residues: CASSLPGHEQYF. In DNA, the CDR3 is TGTGCCAGCAGTTTACCAGGGCACGAGCAGTACTTC. The chain recombines TRBV28 with TRBJ2-7, with a weak D call TRBD1 (5 bases). Trimming pared 2 bases from V and 5 bases from J, leaving 7 bases between. The CDR3 is 12 residues long. Germline lookup yields CDR1 MDHEN and CDR2 SYDVKM.

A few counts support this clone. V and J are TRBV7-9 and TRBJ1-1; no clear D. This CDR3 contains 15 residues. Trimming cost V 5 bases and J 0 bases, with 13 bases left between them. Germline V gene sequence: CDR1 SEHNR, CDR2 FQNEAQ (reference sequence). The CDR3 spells CASSDRLAMNTEAFF. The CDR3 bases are TGTGCCAGCAGCGATCGGTTGGCAATGAACACTGAAGCTTTCTTT.

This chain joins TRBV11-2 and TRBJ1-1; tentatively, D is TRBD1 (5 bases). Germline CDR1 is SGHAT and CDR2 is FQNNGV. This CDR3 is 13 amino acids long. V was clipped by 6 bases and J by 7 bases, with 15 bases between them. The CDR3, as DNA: TGTGCCAGCAGACACCCCAGGGAATATGAAGCTTTCTTT. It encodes CASRHPREYEAFF.

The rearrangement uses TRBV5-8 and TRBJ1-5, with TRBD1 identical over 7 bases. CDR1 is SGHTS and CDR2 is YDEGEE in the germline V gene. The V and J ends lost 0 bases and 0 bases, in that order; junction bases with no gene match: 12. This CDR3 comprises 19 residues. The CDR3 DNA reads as TGTGCCAGCAGCTTGGCCCGGGACAGTCGAGAGTATAGCAATCAGCCCCAGCATTTT. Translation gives CASSLARDSREYSNQPQHF.

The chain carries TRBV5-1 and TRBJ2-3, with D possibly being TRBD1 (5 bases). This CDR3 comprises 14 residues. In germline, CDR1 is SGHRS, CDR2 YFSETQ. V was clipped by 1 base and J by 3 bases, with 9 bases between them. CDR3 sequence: CASSLMAGTDTQYF. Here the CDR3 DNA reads TGCGCCAGCAGCTTGATGGCAGGGACAGATACGCAGTATTTT.

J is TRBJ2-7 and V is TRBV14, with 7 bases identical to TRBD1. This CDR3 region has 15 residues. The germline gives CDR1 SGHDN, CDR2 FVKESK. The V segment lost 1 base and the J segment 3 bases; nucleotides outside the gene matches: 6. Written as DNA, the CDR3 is TGTGCCAGCAGCCAAGGACAGGGAACGATCTACGAGCAGTACTTC. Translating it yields CASSQGQGTIYEQYF.

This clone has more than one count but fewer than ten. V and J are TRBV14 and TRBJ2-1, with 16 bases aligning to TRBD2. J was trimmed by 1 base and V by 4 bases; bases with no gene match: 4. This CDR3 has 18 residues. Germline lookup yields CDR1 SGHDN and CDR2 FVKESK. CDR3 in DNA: TGTGCCAGCAGCCGCGGGACTAGCGGGAGGGGTTCCTACAATGAGCAGTTCTTC. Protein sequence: CASSRGTSGRGSYNEQFF.

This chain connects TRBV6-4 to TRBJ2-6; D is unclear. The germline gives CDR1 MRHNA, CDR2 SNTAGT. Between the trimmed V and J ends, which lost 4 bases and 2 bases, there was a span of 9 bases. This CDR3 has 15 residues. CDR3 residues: CASSALSAGANVLTF. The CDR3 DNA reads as TGTGCCAGCAGTGCGTTGAGTGCTGGGGCCAACGTCCTGACTTTC.

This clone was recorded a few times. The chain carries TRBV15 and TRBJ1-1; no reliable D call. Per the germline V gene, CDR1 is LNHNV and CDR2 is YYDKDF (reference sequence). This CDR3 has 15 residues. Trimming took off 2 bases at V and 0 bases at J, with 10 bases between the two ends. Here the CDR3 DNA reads TGTGCCACCAGCAGATTGGGGTCGGTGAACACTGAAGCTTTCTTT. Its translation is CATSRLGSVNTEAFF.

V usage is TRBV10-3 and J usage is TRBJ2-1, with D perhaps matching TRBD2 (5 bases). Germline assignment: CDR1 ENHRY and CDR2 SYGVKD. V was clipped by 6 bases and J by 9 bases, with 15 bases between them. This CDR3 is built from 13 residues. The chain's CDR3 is CAIRKPERGEQFF. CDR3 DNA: TGTGCCATCAGGAAGCCTGAACGGGGTGAGCAGTTCTTC.